This passage covers 26 T cell receptor beta chains from one sample sequenced in a study of T cell repertoires in cytomegalovirus infection. TCRdb analysed the reads with MiXCR anew, one entry per CDR3 protein. The data hold around 200,000 distinct CDR3 sequences, with roughly 15% observed a single time. The material sequenced was CD8+ T cells from PBMCs. These receptors all come from a human donor in good health (CMV status not recorded). Some clones in this sample may be carry-over from other donors' samples.

The sample holds many counts of this clonotype. The V call is TRBV7-2, the J call TRBJ2-1; maybe TRBD1 (7 bases). The CDR3 loop spans 16 amino acids. V lost 6 bases to trimming and J lost 1 base, with 16 bases between them. Germline V lookup: CDR1 SGHTA, CDR2 FQGNSA. CDR3 sequence: CASRGETGRSYNEQFF. For the CDR3, the DNA is TGTGCCAGCAGGGGAGAGACAGGGAGGTCCTACAATGAGCAGTTCTTC.

This clonotype was seen a handful of times. The chain couples TRBV7-4 to TRBJ1-5; 10 nucleotides line up with TRBD1. CDR1 and CDR2 from the germline V gene are SGHVT and SQSDAQ. V shed 1 base and J 2 bases; nucleotides not matched to a gene: 11. The CDR3 is made up of 19 amino acids. CDR3 nucleotide sequence: TGTGCCAGCAGCTTAGAGGACAGGGGGGGCCTAGGGGGCAATCAGCCCCAGCATTTT. Translating it yields CASSLEDRGGLGGNQPQHF. The variable domain in full, completed from reference TRBV7-4 and TRBJ1-5, reads GAGVSQSPRYKVAKRGRDVALRCDSISGHVTLYWYRQTLGQGSEVLTYSQSDAQRDKSGRPSGRFSAERPERSVSTLKIQRTEQGDSAVYLCASSLEDRGGLGGNQPQHFGDGTRLSIL.

V is TRBV28 and J is TRBJ2-5; D uncertain. The CDR3 loop spans 11 amino acids. The V gene lost 6 bases and the J gene lost 9 bases, with 11 bases spanning the gap. Germline CDR1 reads MDHEN; CDR2 reads SYDVKM. The CDR3 nucleotides are TGTGCCAGCAGCCCCAGTGGGGCCCAGTACTTC. Encoded protein: CASSPSGAQYF.

This chain uses TRBV20-1 with TRBJ2-7, with 7 bases fitting TRBD1. The CDR3 consists of 13 residues. From germline, CDR1 is DFQATT and CDR2 SNEGSKA (reference sequence). V dropped 6 bases and J dropped 2; count of bases not matched to a gene: 7. CDR3 nucleotides: TGCAGTGCCTGGGGGACAGATACCTACGAGCAGTACTTC. Amino acid sequence: CSAWGTDTYEQYF.

The J gene is TRBJ2-5, the V gene TRBV7-9; D is undetermined. The CDR3 covers 14 residues. In germline, CDR1 is SEHNR, CDR2 FQNEAQ (reference sequence). V was shortened by 2 bases and J by 1 base, with 8 bases between the two germline ends. CDR3 nucleotides: TGTGCCAGCAGCTTAAAAAACAGCCAAGAGACCCAGTACTTC. Translating it yields CASSLKNSQETQYF.

J is TRBJ2-1 and V is TRBV27; perhaps TRBD1 as D (6 bases). V lost 3 bases to trimming and J lost 3 bases, with 12 bases between them. This CDR3 comprises 15 residues. Germline V CDR1 and CDR2: MNHEY, SMNVEV (reference sequence). CDR3 bases: TGTGCCAGCAGTTTGTACAGGGCCTACTACAATGAGCAGTTCTTC. Translated, it gives CASSLYRAYYNEQFF.

This chain joins TRBV27 and TRBJ1-1, with TRBD1 matching over 7 bases. V dropped 3 bases and J dropped 6; count of bases not matched to a gene: 4. CDR1 is MNHEY, CDR2 SMNVEV, per germline (reference sequence). The CDR3 length is 13 residues. In DNA form, the CDR3 reads TGTGCCAGCAGTTTGGCCCAGGGGGCTGAAGCTTTCTTT. As protein: CASSLAQGAEAFF.

This sequence joins TRBV7-9 and TRBJ2-3; 7 bases align to TRBD2. This CDR3 has 16 residues. Germline V gene lookup returns CDR1 SEHNR and CDR2 FQNEAQ (reference sequence). V was pared by 4 bases and J by 2 bases, with 9 bases of the junction left unmatched. CDR3 amino acids: CASSYSHGGSTDTQYF. As DNA, the CDR3 is TGTGCCAGCAGCTACTCTCACGGGGGGTCCACAGATACGCAGTATTTT.

This clonotype was detected a few times. The V gene is TRBV20-1, the J gene TRBJ1-1; D is unclear. V was shortened by 6 bases and J by 5 bases, with 10 bases between the two germline ends. This CDR3 is built from 11 residues. Germline V CDR1 and CDR2: DFQATT, SNEGSKA (reference sequence). CDR3 in DNA: TGCAGTGCCCTAATGGTGACTGAAGCTTTCTTT. Translation gives CSALMVTEAFF.

The table lists this clonotype with a few counts. The chain combines TRBV4-1 with TRBJ1-1; TRBD1 matches at 8 bases. This CDR3 region has 14 residues. Germline trimming cut 5 bases from V and 6 bases from J; bases unmatched to any gene: 8. Germline V gene lookup returns CDR1 MGHRA and CDR2 YSYEKL. The CDR3 region has the DNA TGCGCCAGCAGCTACGACAGGGGAATCCCTGAAGCTTTCTTT. Protein product: CASSYDRGIPEAFF.

The chain has TRBV4-1 and TRBJ2-7; TRBD1 might be the D (6 bases). The CDR3 covers 15 residues. Germline values: CDR1 MGHRA, CDR2 YSYEKL. Trimming took off 0 bases at V and 0 bases at J, with 9 bases between the two ends. CDR3 loop: CASSQEDRSSYEQYF. CDR3 DNA sequence: TGCGCCAGCAGCCAAGAGGACAGAAGCTCCTACGAGCAGTACTTC.

This rearrangement joins TRBV29-1 to TRBJ2-2; a weak D match, TRBD2 (5 bases). CDR1 and CDR2 (germline): SQVTM, ANQGSEA. The V and J ends lost 4 bases and 6 bases respectively, with 15 bases between them. The CDR3 has 14 residues. The CDR3 bases are TGCAGCGTTGCAGGCGCGGGTCAGTCCGGGGAGCTGTTTTTT. Its protein is CSVAGAGQSGELFF.

This clonotype was detected only once. One junction end does not reproduce the germline sequence, and a read error may be involved. The chain joins TRBV7-2 to TRBJ1-5; 7 nucleotides line up with TRBD1. CDR3 length: 14 residues. Germline assignment: CDR1 SGHTA and CDR2 FQGNSA. In DNA form, the CDR3 reads TGTGCCAGCAGCGCAGGGGGTAGCAATCAGTCCCAGCATTTT. Amino acids: CASSAGGSNQSQHF.

The chain carries TRBV6-2 or TRBV6-3 and TRBJ2-1; 16 bases align to TRBD2. This CDR3 spans 16 amino acids. V was pared by 0 bases and J by 10 bases, with 3 bases of the junction left unmatched. CDR1 and CDR2 (germline): MNHEY, SVGEGT. CDR3: CASSYSGTSGGGEQFF. The CDR3 DNA follows: TGTGCCAGCAGTTACTCGGGGACTAGCGGGGGGGGCGAGCAGTTCTTC.

The chain has TRBV10-3 and TRBJ2-2; 11 bases fit TRBD1. V was pared by 6 bases and J by 3 bases, with 9 bases of the junction left unmatched. The CDR3 has 17 amino acids. Germline CDR1 and CDR2: ENHRY and SYGVKD. DNA for the CDR3: TGTGCCATCAGCTACCGGCGGGACAGGGGGGACACCGGGGAGCTGTTTTTT. Translated: CAISYRRDRGDTGELFF.

V usage is TRBV7-9 and J usage is TRBJ2-6, with 7 bases that match TRBD1. The CDR3 sequence is 17 residues long. Germline-derived CDR1 and CDR2 are SEHNR and FQNEAQ (reference sequence). Germline trimming cut 5 bases from V and 0 bases from J; bases unmatched to any gene: 7. CDR3 in amino acids: CASSHGQESSGANVLTF. CDR3 nucleotides: TGTGCCAGCAGCCACGGACAGGAAAGCTCTGGGGCCAACGTCCTGACTTTC.

The chain carries TRBV2 and TRBJ1-1, with D hard to call. CDR1 is SNHLY and CDR2 is FYNNEI in the germline V gene. Trimming removed 7 bases at V and 7 bases at J, with 16 bases between. This CDR3 has 13 residues. The DNA for the CDR3 is TGTGCCAGCATATTCGCCGACGATTTTGAAGCTTTCTTT. This encodes CASIFADDFEAFF. Full variable domain (outside the CDR3, taken from reference TRBV2 and TRBJ1-1): EPEVTQTPSHQVTQMGQEVILRCVPISNHLYFYWYRQILGQKVEFLVSFYNNEISEKSEIFDDQFSVERPDGSNFTLKIRSTKLEDSAMYFCASIFADDFEAFFGQGTRLTVV.

At least ten counts were recorded for this clonotype. V usage is TRBV7-9 and J usage is TRBJ1-6; 7 nucleotides align to TRBD1. CDR3 length equals 17 residues. V trimming: 5 bases; J trimming: 0 bases; junction bases outside the gene matches: 7. The germline V gene has CDR1 SEHNR and CDR2 FQNEAQ (reference sequence). CDR3 sequence reads: CASSGQDSSSYNSPLHF. In DNA, the CDR3 is TGTGCCAGCAGCGGACAGGACTCCAGCTCCTATAATTCACCCCTCCACTTT.

The chain combines TRBV12-3 or TRBV12-4 with TRBJ2-1; unclear D gene. The CDR3 spans 18 residues. The V gene lost 0 bases and the J gene lost 2 bases, with 17 bases spanning the gap. The CDR3 sequence: CASSLASIMVFPYNEQFF. In DNA, the CDR3 is TGTGCCAGCAGTTTAGCCTCTATCATGGTGTTCCCCTACAATGAGCAGTTCTTC.

CDR3 in amino acids: CASSQPRDYQHF. The CDR3 nucleotides are TGTGCCAGCAGCCAGCCCCGGGACTACCAGCATTTT. V is TRBV7-8 and J is TRBJ1-5; D might be TRBD1 (5 bases). Trimming pared 5 bases from V and 12 bases from J, leaving 14 bases between. Germline V gene lookup returns CDR1 SGHVS and CDR2 FQNEAQ. The CDR3 runs to 12 residues. Complete variable domain (other parts from reference TRBV7-8 and TRBJ1-5): GAGVSQSPRYKVAKRGQDVALRCDPISGHVSLFWYQQALGQGPEFLTYFQNEAQLDKSGLPSDRFFAERPEGSVSTLKIQRTQQEDSAVYLCASSQPRDYQHFGDGTRLSIL.

Note on this clonotype: Being one base from a much bigger clone, this may be a read error. V gene TRBV12-3 or TRBV12-4 combines with J gene TRBJ2-1, with no clear D. The CDR3 runs 11 residues. The germline V and J ends were trimmed by 3 bases and 4 bases, with 1 base remaining between them. For the CDR3, the DNA is TGTGCCAGCAGTTTTTACAATGAGCAGTTCTTC. Translating gives CASSFYNEQFF.

This rearrangement joins TRBV14 to TRBJ2-2, with D hard to call. CDR1 SGHDN and CDR2 FVKESK come from the germline V gene. V lost 0 bases and J 7 bases, leaving 18 bases between the germline ends. The CDR3 has 17 amino acids. CDR3 coding DNA: TGTGCCAGCAGCCAAGATCGGTTCAGGCCCGGCCTCGGGGAGCTGTTTTTT. Residues: CASSQDRFRPGLGELFF. The full variable domain, rest sourced from reference TRBV14 and TRBJ2-2, is EAGVTQFPSHSVIEKGQTVTLRCDPISGHDNLYWYRRVMGKEIKFLLHFVKESKQDESGMPNNRFLAERTGGTYSTLKVQPAELEDSGVYFCASSQDRFRPGLGELFFGEGSRLTVL.

This clonotype was seen more than once but under ten times. The chain uses TRBV4-2 and TRBJ2-6; D remains ambiguous. The CDR3 extends over 16 amino acids. CDR1 LGHNA and CDR2 YNFKEQ come from the germline V gene. V was shortened by 1 base and J by 2 bases, with 9 bases between the two germline ends. The CDR3 region has the DNA TGTGCCAGCAGCCAAGGGCTTGGGACTGGGGCCAACGTCCTGACTTTC. The encoded protein is CASSQGLGTGANVLTF.

This clonotype was recorded a few times. The V gene is TRBV3-1, the J gene TRBJ1-1; D call uncertain. Germline CDR1 is LGHDT and CDR2 is YNNKEL (reference sequence). V was clipped by 0 bases and J by 5 bases, with 13 bases between them. The CDR3 has 15 amino acids. DNA for the CDR3: TGTGCCAGCAGCCAAGAAGGGTTGGCGGGAACTGAAGCTTTCTTT. Amino acid sequence: CASSQEGLAGTEAFF.

V is TRBV2 and J is TRBJ2-1, with a weak D call TRBD2 (7 bases). The CDR3 spans 15 residues. Germline CDR1 SNHLY, CDR2 FYNNEI. V was cut by 7 bases and J by 3 bases, with 16 bases left in between. As DNA, the CDR3 is TGTGCCAGCACCGAAGGGGGGGGGGGCTACAATGAGCAGTTCTTC. The encoded protein is CASTEGGGGYNEQFF.

The sample holds a few counts of this clonotype. The chain joins TRBV20-1 to TRBJ1-5; D may be TRBD1 (6 bases). Per the germline V gene, CDR1 is DFQATT and CDR2 is SNEGSKA (reference sequence). V was cut by 6 bases and J by 7 bases, with 16 bases left in between. This CDR3 spans 13 amino acids. This CDR3 reads CSAEMGAGQPQHF. Here the CDR3 DNA reads TGCAGTGCGGAGATGGGGGCAGGACAGCCCCAGCATTTT.